These 14 T cell receptor beta chains were all obtained from the same sample, sequenced in a study of response to subunit inactivated influenza vaccine. TCRdb re-called the RT-PCR reads with MiXCR, one entry per CDR3 protein. The repertoire has hundreds of thousands of distinct CDR3 sequences, 10% to 15% of them found once; the top ten carry 13%. Sequences were derived from PBMCs from blood, sampled around seven weeks after vaccination. The receptors here all came from a middle-aged man who received an inactivated influenza vaccine.

The chain employs TRBV12-3 or TRBV12-4 and TRBJ1-3; D perhaps matches TRBD1 (5 bases). Trimming stripped 5 bases from V and 1 base from J, with 9 bases between. The CDR3 has 14 residues. The CDR3 here is CASSPRQSGNTIYF. CDR3 bases: TGTGCCAGCAGTCCAAGACAGTCTGGAAACACCATATATTTT.

This clonotype came up many times. The chain carries TRBV29-1 and TRBJ2-7, with TRBD1 matching 8 bases. The germline V gene has CDR1 SQVTM and CDR2 ANQGSEA. The CDR3 has 12 amino acids. J was trimmed by 2 bases and V by 4 bases; bases with no gene match: 1. The CDR3 DNA reads TGCAGCGTTGTACAGGGGGCCTACGAGCAGTACTTC. Translated: CSVVQGAYEQYF.

Many counts were recorded for this clonotype. The J gene is TRBJ2-7, the V gene TRBV29-1; D is unclear. Germline V gene lookup returns CDR1 SQVTM and CDR2 ANQGSEA. CDR3 length: 13 residues. V lost 1 base, J lost 2 bases, and 9 bases lay in between. The DNA of the CDR3 is TGCAGCGTTGAAGTAGCCAGGACCTACGAGCAGTACTTC. This encodes CSVEVARTYEQYF.

This clonotype was counted between two and nine times. The J gene is TRBJ1-1, the V gene TRBV5-1; TRBD1 is a possible D gene (5 bases). Germline loops: CDR1 SGHRS, CDR2 YFSETQ. V lost 2 bases and J lost 1, with 15 bases in between. The CDR3 length is 16 residues. The CDR3 is CASSLRTKGRNTEAFF. The CDR3 nucleotides are TGCGCCAGCAGCTTACGAACTAAGGGGAGGAACACTGAAGCTTTCTTT.

The V and J genes are TRBV7-2 and TRBJ2-2, with TRBD1 as a possible D gene (6 bases). Germline CDR1 SGHTA, CDR2 FQGNSA. CDR3 size: 17 residues. Trimming pared 3 bases from V and 8 bases from J, leaving 22 bases between. CDR3 protein: CASSFRYTGSTGGELFF. CDR3 in DNA: TGTGCCAGCAGCTTTCGTTACACAGGTTCAACAGGGGGGGAGCTGTTTTTT.

Regarding this clonotype: A junction end diverges from the germline sequence, so it may reflect a read error. The V gene is TRBV4-2, the J gene TRBJ1-6; D gene unclear. The CDR3 sequence is 14 residues long. Germline assignment: CDR1 LGHNA and CDR2 YNFKEQ. The CDR3, as DNA: TGTGCCAGCAGCCAAGAGCCGGGTCGAGAGGGTCGGAACTTT. Its translation: CASSQEPGREGRNF.

This clonotype has just a few counts. The rearrangement links TRBV5-6 to TRBJ1-5; D not certain. Germline-derived CDR1 and CDR2 are SGHDT and YYEEEE. Trimming removed 0 bases at V and 2 bases at J, with 9 bases between. This CDR3 contains 15 residues. This chain's CDR3 is CASSLAIGGNQPQHF. The CDR3 coding sequence is TGTGCCAGCAGCTTGGCTATTGGGGGCAATCAGCCCCAGCATTTT.

The V call is TRBV18, the J call TRBJ2-1, with 7 bases identical to TRBD2. The V segment lost 0 bases and the J segment 0 bases; nucleotides outside the gene matches: 5. CDR3 length: 17 residues. Germline V gene data show CDR1 as KGHSH and CDR2 as LQKENI. The CDR3 DNA follows: TGTGCCAGCTCACCACCCCTCGGCGGGAGCTCCTACAATGAGCAGTTCTTC. This encodes CASSPPLGGSSYNEQFF.

This clonotype was detected ten times or more. V usage is TRBV12-3 or TRBV12-4 and J usage is TRBJ1-3, with D hard to call. V was trimmed by 5 bases and J by 2 bases, leaving 7 bases between them. The CDR3 is made up of 13 amino acids. The chain's CDR3 is CASSPEAGNTIYF. DNA of the CDR3: TGTGCCAGCAGTCCGGAAGCTGGAAACACCATATATTTT.

This clonotype was observed a few times. The V and J genes are TRBV10-3 and TRBJ2-1; D is ambiguous. Germline V gene data show CDR1 as ENHRY and CDR2 as SYGVKD. The V and J ends lost 0 bases and 8 bases respectively, with 2 bases between them. The CDR3 is made up of 11 amino acids. CDR3 protein: CAISESYEQFF. The CDR3 DNA is TGTGCCATCAGTGAGTCTTATGAGCAGTTCTTC.

This chain joins TRBV20-1 and TRBJ2-3; TRBD2 agrees at 8 bases. Looked up from germline, CDR1 is DFQATT and CDR2 is SNEGSKA (reference sequence). The J segment lost 1 base and the V segment lost 6 bases, leaving 6 bases of the junction unmatched. The CDR3 is 14 residues long. The CDR3 loop reads CSARFGGGTDTQYF. The CDR3 coding sequence is TGCAGTGCCCGCTTCGGGGGGGGCACAGATACGCAGTATTTT.

The CDR3, as DNA: TGTGCCAGCAGCCAAGATAGGAAAGGGAGTAACTATGGCTACACCTTC. Encoded protein: CASSQDRKGSNYGYTF. V and J are TRBV4-2 and TRBJ1-2; D is unclear. This CDR3 region has 16 residues. Looked up from germline, CDR1 is LGHNA and CDR2 is YNFKEQ. V was clipped by 0 bases and J by 1 base, with 12 bases between them.

The CDR3 spells CSARQGSGANVLTF. CDR3 DNA: TGCAGTGCTAGACAGGGTTCTGGGGCCAACGTCCTGACTTTC. This chain joins TRBV20-1 and TRBJ2-6; tentative D call: TRBD1 (5 bases). The V gene lost 2 bases and the J gene lost 1 base, with 6 bases spanning the gap. Germline CDR1 and CDR2: DFQATT and SNEGSKA (reference sequence). This CDR3 is built from 14 residues.

V usage is TRBV7-8 and J usage is TRBJ1-6; 7 bases align to TRBD1. The CDR3 spans 15 residues. V lost 1 base and J lost 9; bases outside the gene matches: 6. Germline CDR1 and CDR2: SGHVS and FQNEAQ. CDR3 sequence reads: CASSLDTGAVSPLHF. The CDR3 bases are TGTGCCAGCAGCTTAGATACAGGGGCGGTTTCACCCCTCCACTTT.